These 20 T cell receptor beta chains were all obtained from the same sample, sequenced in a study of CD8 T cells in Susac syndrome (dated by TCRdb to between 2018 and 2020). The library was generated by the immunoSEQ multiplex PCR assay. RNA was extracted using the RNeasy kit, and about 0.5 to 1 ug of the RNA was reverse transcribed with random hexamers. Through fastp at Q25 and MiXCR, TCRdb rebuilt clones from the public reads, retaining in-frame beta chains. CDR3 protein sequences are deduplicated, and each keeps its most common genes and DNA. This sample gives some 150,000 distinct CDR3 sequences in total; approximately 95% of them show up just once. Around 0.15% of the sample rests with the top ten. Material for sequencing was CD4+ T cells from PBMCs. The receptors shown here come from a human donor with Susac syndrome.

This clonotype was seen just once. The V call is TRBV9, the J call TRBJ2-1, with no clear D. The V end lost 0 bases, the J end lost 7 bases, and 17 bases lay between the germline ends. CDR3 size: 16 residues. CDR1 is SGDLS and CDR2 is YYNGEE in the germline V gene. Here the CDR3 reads CASSVGLRLVENEQFF. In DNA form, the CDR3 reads TGTGCCAGCAGCGTAGGTCTAAGGCTAGTTGAGAATGAGCAGTTCTTC.

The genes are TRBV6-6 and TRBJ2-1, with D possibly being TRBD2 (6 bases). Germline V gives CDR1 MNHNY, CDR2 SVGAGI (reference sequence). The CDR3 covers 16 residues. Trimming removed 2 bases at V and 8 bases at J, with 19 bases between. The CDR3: CASSYIGLAEGDEQFF. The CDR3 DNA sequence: TGTGCCAGCAGTTACATAGGGTTAGCGGAGGGCGATGAGCAGTTCTTC.

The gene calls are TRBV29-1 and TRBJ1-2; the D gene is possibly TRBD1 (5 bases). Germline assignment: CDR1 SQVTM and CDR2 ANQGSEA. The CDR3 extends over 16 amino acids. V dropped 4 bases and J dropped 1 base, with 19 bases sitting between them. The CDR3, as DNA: TGCAGCGTTGGGGGCTCAGGGAGGGGTAGTAACTATGGCTACACCTTC. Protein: CSVGGSGRGSNYGYTF.

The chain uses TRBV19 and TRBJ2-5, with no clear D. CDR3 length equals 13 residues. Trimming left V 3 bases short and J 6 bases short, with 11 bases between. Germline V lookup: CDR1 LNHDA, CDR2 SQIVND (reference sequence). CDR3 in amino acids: CASSISAWKTQYF. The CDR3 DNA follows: TGTGCCAGTAGTATCTCAGCGTGGAAGACCCAGTACTTC.

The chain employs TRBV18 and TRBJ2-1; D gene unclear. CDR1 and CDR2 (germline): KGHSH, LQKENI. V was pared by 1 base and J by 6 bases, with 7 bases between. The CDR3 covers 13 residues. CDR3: CASSPRTANEQFF. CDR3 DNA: TGTGCCAGCTCACCACGGACGGCCAATGAGCAGTTCTTC. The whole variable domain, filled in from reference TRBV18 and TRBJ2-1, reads NAGVMQNPRHLVRRRGQEARLRCSPMKGHSHVYWYRQLPEEGLKFMVYLQKENIIDESGMPKERFSAEFPKEGPSILRIQQVVRGDSAAYFCASSPRTANEQFFGPGTRLTVL.

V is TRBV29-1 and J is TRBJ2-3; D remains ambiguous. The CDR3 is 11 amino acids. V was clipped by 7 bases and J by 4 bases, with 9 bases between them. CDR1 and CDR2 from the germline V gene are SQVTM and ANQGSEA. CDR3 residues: CSADWADTQYF. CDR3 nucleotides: TGCAGCGCGGATTGGGCAGATACGCAGTATTTT.

Here the CDR3 reads CSAGSAGSRYEQYF. The CDR3, as DNA: TGCAGCGCTGGGTCGGCAGGGTCGCGGTACGAGCAGTACTTC. This chain uses TRBV29-1 with TRBJ2-7; tentatively, D is TRBD1 (5 bases). Germline V CDR1 and CDR2: SQVTM, ANQGSEA. The V gene lost 7 bases and the J gene lost 4 bases, with 20 bases spanning the gap. The CDR3 totals 14 residues.

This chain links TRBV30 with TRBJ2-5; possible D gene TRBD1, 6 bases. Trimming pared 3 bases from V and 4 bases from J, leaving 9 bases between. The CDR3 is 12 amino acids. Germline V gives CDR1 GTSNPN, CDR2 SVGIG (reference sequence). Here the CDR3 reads CAWSGQLETQYF. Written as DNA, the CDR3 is TGTGCCTGGAGCGGACAGCTAGAGACCCAGTACTTC.

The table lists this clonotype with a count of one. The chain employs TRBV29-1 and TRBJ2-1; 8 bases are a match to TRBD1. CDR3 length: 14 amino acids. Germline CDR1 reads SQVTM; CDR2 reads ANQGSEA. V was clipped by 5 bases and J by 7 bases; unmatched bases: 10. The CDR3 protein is CSVRQQGGSNEQFF. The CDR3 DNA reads TGCAGCGTTCGCCAACAGGGGGGTTCTAATGAGCAGTTCTTC.

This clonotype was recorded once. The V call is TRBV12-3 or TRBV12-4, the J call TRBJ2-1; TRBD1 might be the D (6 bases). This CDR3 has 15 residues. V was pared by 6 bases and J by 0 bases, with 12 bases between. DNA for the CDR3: TGTGCCAGCAGAGTAAGGGGGAGCTCCTACAATGAGCAGTTCTTC. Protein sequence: CASRVRGSSYNEQFF.

DNA for the CDR3: TGCAGTGCGGCGGGACAGGGGAATGAAAAACTGTTTTTT. Translated: CSAAGQGNEKLFF. The V call is TRBV20-1, the J call TRBJ1-4, with 10 bases identical to TRBD1. This CDR3 has 13 residues. The ends lost 6 bases at V and 5 bases at J; junction bases unmatched: 3. From germline, CDR1 is DFQATT and CDR2 SNEGSKA (reference sequence).

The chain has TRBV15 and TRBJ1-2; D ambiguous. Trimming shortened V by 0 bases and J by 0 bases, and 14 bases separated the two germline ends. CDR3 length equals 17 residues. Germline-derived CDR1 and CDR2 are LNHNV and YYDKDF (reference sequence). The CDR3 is CATSRDWGAGTNYGYTF. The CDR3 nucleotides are TGTGCCACCAGCAGAGATTGGGGAGCCGGAACTAACTATGGCTACACCTTC.

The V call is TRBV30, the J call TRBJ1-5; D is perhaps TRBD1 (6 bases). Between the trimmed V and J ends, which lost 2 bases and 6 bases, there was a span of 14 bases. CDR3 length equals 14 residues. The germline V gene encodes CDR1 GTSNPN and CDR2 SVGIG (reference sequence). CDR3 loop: CAWSPGQLAQPQHF. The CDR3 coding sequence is TGTGCCTGGAGTCCTGGACAGTTGGCTCAGCCCCAGCATTTT.

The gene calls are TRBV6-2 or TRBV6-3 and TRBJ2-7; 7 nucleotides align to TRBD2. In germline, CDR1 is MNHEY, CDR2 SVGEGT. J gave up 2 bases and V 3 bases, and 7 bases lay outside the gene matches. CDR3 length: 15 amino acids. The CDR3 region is CASSYSAGAPYEQYF. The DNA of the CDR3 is TGTGCCAGCAGTTATTCGGCGGGAGCCCCCTACGAGCAGTACTTC.

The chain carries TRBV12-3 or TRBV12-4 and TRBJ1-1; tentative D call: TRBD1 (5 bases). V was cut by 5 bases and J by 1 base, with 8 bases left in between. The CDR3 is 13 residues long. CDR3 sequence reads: CASSPTGNTEAFF. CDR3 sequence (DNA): TGTGCCAGCAGTCCAACAGGGAACACTGAAGCTTTCTTT.

The CDR3 loop reads CASSLQRAGTDTQYF. The CDR3 DNA is TGTGCCAGCAGCTTACAGCGGGCCGGGACAGATACGCAGTATTTT. J is TRBJ2-3 and V is TRBV14; D is possibly TRBD2 (6 bases). Looked up from germline, CDR1 is SGHDN and CDR2 is FVKESK. The CDR3 consists of 15 residues. The V and J ends lost 5 bases and 3 bases respectively, with 15 bases between them.

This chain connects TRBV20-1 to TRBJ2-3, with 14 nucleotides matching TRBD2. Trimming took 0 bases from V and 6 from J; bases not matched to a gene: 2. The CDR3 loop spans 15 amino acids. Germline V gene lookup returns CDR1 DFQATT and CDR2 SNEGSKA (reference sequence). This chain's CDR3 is CSARDRLAGGDTQYF. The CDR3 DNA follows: TGCAGTGCTAGAGACCGACTAGCGGGAGGGGATACGCAGTATTTT.

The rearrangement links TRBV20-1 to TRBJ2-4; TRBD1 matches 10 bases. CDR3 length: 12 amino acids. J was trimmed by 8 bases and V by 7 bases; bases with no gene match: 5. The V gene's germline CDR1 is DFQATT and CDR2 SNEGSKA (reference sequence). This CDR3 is CSGEDRGDIQYF. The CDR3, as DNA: TGCAGTGGGGAGGACAGGGGGGACATTCAGTACTTC.

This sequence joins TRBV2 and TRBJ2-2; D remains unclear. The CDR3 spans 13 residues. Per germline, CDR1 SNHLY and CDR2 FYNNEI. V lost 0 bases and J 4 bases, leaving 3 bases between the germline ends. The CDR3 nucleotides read TGTGCCAGCAGTGAAGCGTTCACCGGGGAGCTGTTTTTT. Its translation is CASSEAFTGELFF.

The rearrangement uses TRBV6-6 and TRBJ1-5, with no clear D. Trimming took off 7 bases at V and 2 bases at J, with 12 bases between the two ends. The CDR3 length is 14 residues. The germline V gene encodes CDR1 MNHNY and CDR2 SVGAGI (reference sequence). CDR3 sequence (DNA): TGTGCCAGCATAGGCACAGCGGGCAATCAGCCCCAGCATTTT. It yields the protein CASIGTAGNQPQHF.